These 18 T cell receptor beta chains share one sample of origin, sequenced in a study of OX40 agonist ivuxolimab in advanced cancers. Data came from immunoSEQ multiplex PCR; TCRdb stores just in-frame clones and leaves some out. Of tens of thousands of clones listed, 70% to 90% are singletons. The sequenced sample was CD4+ or CD8+ T cells sorted from blood, obtained in a trial of the OX40 agonist ivuxolimab. These receptor sequences come from an adult with an advanced solid tumor such as melanoma, head and neck, liver or kidney cancer.

The rearrangement links TRBV4-1 to TRBJ2-7; no definite D call. V was cut by 1 base and J by 5 bases, with 12 bases left in between. Germline loops: CDR1 MGHRA, CDR2 YSYEKL. This CDR3 contains 14 residues. The CDR3 loop reads CASSQGDNRHEQYF. The CDR3 DNA reads as TGCGCCAGCAGCCAAGGAGACAACCGCCACGAGCAGTACTTC.

The chain is built from TRBV10-3 and TRBJ2-1; TRBD2 matches at 9 bases. The CDR3 sequence is 19 residues long. Germline values: CDR1 ENHRY, CDR2 SYGVKD. Trimming took 0 bases from V and 0 from J; bases not matched to a gene: 9. The CDR3 here is CAISESRGGRVSSYNEQFF. The CDR3 nucleotides read TGTGCCATCAGTGAGTCGAGGGGCGGGAGGGTGAGCTCCTACAATGAGCAGTTCTTC.

The CDR3 DNA follows: TGCGCCAGCAGCCAAGATCAGGAAACAGGGTGGAACTATGGCTACACCTTC. Protein product: CASSQDQETGWNYGYTF. The V call is TRBV4-1, the J call TRBJ1-2; D is perhaps TRBD1 (6 bases). There are 17 residues in the CDR3. Germline CDR1 is MGHRA and CDR2 is YSYEKL. Trimming removed 0 bases at V and 2 bases at J, with 16 bases between.

This chain joins TRBV5-1 and TRBJ1-1; D unresolved. Germline loops: CDR1 SGHRS, CDR2 YFSETQ. This CDR3 has 15 residues. V was pared by 0 bases and J by 1 base, with 10 bases between. As DNA, the CDR3 is TGCGCCAGCAGCTTGGCCGGCGTTTGGAACACTGAAGCTTTCTTT. This codes for CASSLAGVWNTEAFF.

The V call is TRBV4-1, the J call TRBJ2-3, with D possibly called TRBD1 or TRBD2 (5 bases each). Germline CDR1 MGHRA, CDR2 YSYEKL. V lost 4 bases to trimming and J lost 6 bases, with 14 bases between them. The CDR3 has 14 residues. This chain's CDR3 is CASSRQGAEDTQYF. DNA for the CDR3: TGCGCCAGCAGCCGGCAGGGAGCTGAGGATACGCAGTATTTT.

The V and J genes are TRBV4-3 and TRBJ1-1; 7 bases fit TRBD1. The CDR3 runs 18 residues. The trim removed 4 bases at V and 10 bases at J, leaving 24 bases unmatched. CDR1 is LGHNA and CDR2 is YSLEER in the germline V gene. The CDR3 DNA sequence: TGCGCCAGCAGCCGAGAACTGACAGGGACCGCTCCGGGTGGGGGAGCTTTCTTT. Translation gives CASSRELTGTAPGGGAFF.

This clone came up a few times. The chain uses TRBV27 and TRBJ1-1, with 9 positions matching TRBD1. Germline V gene lookup returns CDR1 MNHEY and CDR2 SMNVEV (reference sequence). Unmatched junction bases numbered 11, after V lost 3 bases and J lost 3 bases. The CDR3 extends over 17 amino acids. In DNA, the CDR3 is TGTGCCAGCAGTTTTTCCGTAGGACAGGGGACTTACACTGAAGCTTTCTTT. Its translation is CASSFSVGQGTYTEAFF.

This clone was recorded only once. The rearrangement links TRBV5-5 to TRBJ1-2; no clear D gene. The CDR3 has 13 residues. Trimming pared 0 bases from V and 4 bases from J, leaving 7 bases between. Germline lookup yields CDR1 SGHKS and CDR2 YYEKEE (reference sequence). The CDR3 region is CASSLAAGYGYTF. In DNA, the CDR3 is TGTGCCAGCAGCTTGGCCGCTGGCTATGGCTACACCTTC.

The chain carries TRBV14 and TRBJ2-7; no clear D. Germline-derived CDR1 and CDR2 are SGHDN and FVKESK. The CDR3 covers 18 residues. The V end was cut by 3 bases, the J end by 4 bases, with 25 bases between. Here the CDR3 reads CASSQGLGVAATGYEQYF. CDR3 in DNA: TGTGCCAGCAGCCAGGGCCTCGGTGTGGCGGCCACTGGGTACGAGCAGTACTTC.

The chain couples TRBV7-2 to TRBJ1-1; D might be TRBD1 (5 bases). The V end was cut by 5 bases, the J end by 0 bases, with 7 bases between. The CDR3 sequence is 13 residues long. The germline gives CDR1 SGHTA, CDR2 FQGNSA. The CDR3 sequence: CASSQQVNTEAFF. For the CDR3, the DNA is TGTGCCAGCAGCCAACAGGTGAACACTGAAGCTTTCTTT.

The chain is built from TRBV4-1 and TRBJ1-6, with D unresolved. CDR1 is MGHRA, CDR2 YSYEKL, per germline. This CDR3 spans 16 amino acids. With 2 bases removed from V and 7 bases from J, the gap between germline ends came to 15 bases. The CDR3: CASSQPHGNLNSPLHF. CDR3 sequence (DNA): TGCGCCAGCAGCCAACCCCACGGGAACTTAAATTCACCCCTCCACTTT.

This clone was counted once. One junction end does not reproduce the germline sequence, and a read error may be involved. The chain combines TRBV7-7 with TRBJ2-3, with 13 positions matching TRBD2. Germline V CDR1 and CDR2: SSHAT, FNYEAQ (reference sequence). The CDR3 has 15 amino acids. CDR3 region: CASSLLAGGADTQYF. The CDR3 DNA reads TGTGCTAGCAGCTTACTAGCGGGGGGGGCGGATACGCAGTATTTT. Full variable domain (rest looked up from reference TRBV7-7 and TRBJ2-3): GAGVSQSPRYKVTKRGQDVTLRCDPISSHATLYWYQQALGQGPEFLTYFNYEAQPDKSGLPSDRFSAERPEGSISTLTIQRTEQRDSAMYRCASSLLAGGADTQYFGPGTRLTVL.

The chain has TRBV27 and TRBJ2-6; TRBD1 aligns across 7 bases. The CDR3 is made up of 18 amino acids. Germline CDR1 is MNHEY and CDR2 is SMNVEV (reference sequence). V was pared by 4 bases and J by 3 bases, with 12 bases of the junction left unmatched. As DNA, the CDR3 is TGTGCCAGCAGTTCGGACAGGTTCCCCGTCGGTGGGGCCAACGTCCTGACTTTC. Protein product: CASSSDRFPVGGANVLTF.

DNA for the CDR3: TGTGCCTGGAGTAGGAGTGGGGGGAGCGGGAGGAGAGAGACCCAGTACTTC. The encoded protein is CAWSRSGGSGRRETQYF. The chain joins TRBV30 to TRBJ2-5; 9 bases map to TRBD2. The V gene's germline CDR1 is GTSNPN and CDR2 SVGIG (reference sequence). The CDR3 totals 17 residues. V shed 2 bases, J shed 4 bases, and the junction held 14 bases outside the gene matches.

The chain uses TRBV9 and TRBJ2-5, with 10 nucleotides matching TRBD2. V lost 0 bases to trimming and J lost 4 bases; unmatched junction nucleotides: 3. CDR3 length: 15 residues. Germline V CDR1 and CDR2: SGDLS, YYNGEE. CDR3 amino acids: CASSVVSSGRETQYF. The CDR3 DNA sequence: TGTGCCAGCAGCGTAGTGTCTAGCGGGAGAGAGACCCAGTACTTC.

The CDR3 loop reads CASSLPWRSLYGYTF. The CDR3 DNA is TGTGCCAGCAGCCTCCCGTGGAGGAGCCTCTATGGCTACACCTTC. The V and J genes are TRBV11-2 and TRBJ1-2, with D uncertain. The CDR3 has 15 amino acids. Germline CDR1 reads SGHAT; CDR2 reads FQNNGV. The V and J ends lost 5 bases and 4 bases respectively, with 17 bases between them.

The chain joins TRBV7-8 to TRBJ2-2, with D possibly being TRBD2 (5 bases). Germline CDR1 SGHVS, CDR2 FQNEAQ. V was clipped by 4 bases and J by 0 bases, with 9 bases between them. The CDR3 spans 15 residues. CDR3 sequence (DNA): TGTGCCAGCAGCTCCCTAGCAACGAACACCGGGGAGCTGTTTTTT. It is translated as CASSSLATNTGELFF.

The CDR3: CASSLLAGGTYEQYF. The CDR3 region has the DNA TGTGCCAGCAGTCTACTAGCGGGAGGCACCTACGAGCAGTACTTC. This chain connects TRBV6-5 to TRBJ2-7; TRBD2 matches at 12 bases. From germline, CDR1 is MNHEY and CDR2 SVGAGI. The J segment lost 2 bases and the V segment lost 5 bases, leaving 4 bases of the junction unmatched. The CDR3 covers 15 residues.